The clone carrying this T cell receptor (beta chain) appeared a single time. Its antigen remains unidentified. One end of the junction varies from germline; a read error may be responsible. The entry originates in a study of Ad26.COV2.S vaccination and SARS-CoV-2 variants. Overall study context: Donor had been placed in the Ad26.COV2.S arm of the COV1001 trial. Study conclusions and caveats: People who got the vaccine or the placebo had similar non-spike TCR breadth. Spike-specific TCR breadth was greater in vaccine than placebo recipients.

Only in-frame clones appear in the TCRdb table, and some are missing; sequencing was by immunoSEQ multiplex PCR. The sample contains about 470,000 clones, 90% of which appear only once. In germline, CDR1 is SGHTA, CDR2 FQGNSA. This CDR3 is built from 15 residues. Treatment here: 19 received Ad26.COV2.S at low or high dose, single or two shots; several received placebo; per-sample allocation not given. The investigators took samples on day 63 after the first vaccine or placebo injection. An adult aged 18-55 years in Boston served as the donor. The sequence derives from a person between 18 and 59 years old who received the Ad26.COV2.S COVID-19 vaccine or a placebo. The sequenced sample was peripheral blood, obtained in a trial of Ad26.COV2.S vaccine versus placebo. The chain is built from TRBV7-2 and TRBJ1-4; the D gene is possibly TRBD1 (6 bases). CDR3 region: CASSVAGGFNEKLFF. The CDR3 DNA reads TGTGCCAGCAGCGTAGCTGGGGGCTTTAATGAAAAACTGTTTTTT. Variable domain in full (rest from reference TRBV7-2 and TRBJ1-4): GAGVSQSPSNKVTEKGKDVELRCDPISGHTALYWYRQSLGQGLEFLIYFQGNSAPDKSGLPSDRFSAERTGGSVSTLTIQRTQQEDSAVYLCASSVAGGFNEKLFFGSGTQLSVL.